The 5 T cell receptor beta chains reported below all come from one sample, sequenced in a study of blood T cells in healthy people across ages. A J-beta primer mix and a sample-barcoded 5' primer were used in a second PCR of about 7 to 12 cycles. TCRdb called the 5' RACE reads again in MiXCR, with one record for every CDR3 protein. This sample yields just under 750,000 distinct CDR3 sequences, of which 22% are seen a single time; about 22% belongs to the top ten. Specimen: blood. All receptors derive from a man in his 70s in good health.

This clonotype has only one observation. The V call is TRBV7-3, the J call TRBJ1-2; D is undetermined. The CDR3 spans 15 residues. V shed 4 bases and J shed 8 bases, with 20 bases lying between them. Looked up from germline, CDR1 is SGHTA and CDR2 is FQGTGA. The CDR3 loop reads CASSSVGSRGRGYTF. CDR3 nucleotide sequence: TGTGCCAGCAGCTCGGTAGGGTCCCGCGGTCGCGGCTACACCTTC.

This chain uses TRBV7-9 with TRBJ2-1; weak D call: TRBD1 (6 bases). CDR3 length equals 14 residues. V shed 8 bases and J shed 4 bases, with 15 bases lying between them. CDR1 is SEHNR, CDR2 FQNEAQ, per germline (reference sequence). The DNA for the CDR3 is TGTGCCAGCTCAAGGATGGGGACATACAATGAGCAGTTCTTC. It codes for CASSRMGTYNEQFF.

Written as DNA, the CDR3 is TGTGCCAGCAGCCGATCGGGACTACCGAACAATGAGCAGTTCTTC. This sequence encodes CASSRSGLPNNEQFF. V usage is TRBV3-1 and J usage is TRBJ2-1; 7 bases match TRBD2. CDR3 length: 15 residues. Germline CDR1 and CDR2: LGHDT and YNNKEL (reference sequence). The V segment lost 4 bases and the J segment 5 bases; nucleotides outside the gene matches: 8.

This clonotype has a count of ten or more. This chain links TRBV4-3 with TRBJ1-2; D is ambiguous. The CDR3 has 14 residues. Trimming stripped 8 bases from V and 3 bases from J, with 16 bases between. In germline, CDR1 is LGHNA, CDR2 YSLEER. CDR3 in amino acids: CASRPSGSHYGYTF. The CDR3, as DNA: TGCGCCAGCCGACCGTCCGGGAGCCACTATGGCTACACCTTC.

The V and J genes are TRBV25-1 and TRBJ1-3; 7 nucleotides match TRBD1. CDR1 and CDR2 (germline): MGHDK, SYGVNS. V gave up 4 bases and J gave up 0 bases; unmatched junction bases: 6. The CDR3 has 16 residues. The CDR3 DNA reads TGTGCCAGCAGTGCTCCGGGACAGACCTCTGGAAACACCATATATTTT. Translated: CASSAPGQTSGNTIYF.